In its sample, the clone carrying this TCR beta chain was seen once. Its cognate antigen is unknown. Method: immunoSEQ multiplex PCR; TCRdb's copy keeps in-frame clones and lacks some. In the table there are some 120,000 clones, around 68% of which are singletons. Donors were healthy HIV-negative adults without recent acute infections or vaccinations. This entry comes from a study of shared clonotypes between healthy human individuals. Study-wide results and caveats: The study sampled only blood, and tissue repertoires likely differ.

CDR1 is KGHSH and CDR2 is LQKENI in the germline V gene. V gave up 0 bases and J gave up 1 base, with 9 bases separating them. CDR3 length: 15 amino acids. The rearrangement links TRBV18 to TRBJ2-5; D perhaps matches TRBD1 (5 bases). Specimen: memory CD8+ T cells sorted from blood. Documented subset: CD45RO+ cells pooled with CCR7-negative TemRA cells. This receptor was obtained from a woman aged 30 to 39 in good health. The chain's CDR3 is CASSPPTQGQETQYF. CDR3 bases: TGTGCCAGCTCACCACCGACCCAGGGCCAAGAGACCCAGTACTTC.